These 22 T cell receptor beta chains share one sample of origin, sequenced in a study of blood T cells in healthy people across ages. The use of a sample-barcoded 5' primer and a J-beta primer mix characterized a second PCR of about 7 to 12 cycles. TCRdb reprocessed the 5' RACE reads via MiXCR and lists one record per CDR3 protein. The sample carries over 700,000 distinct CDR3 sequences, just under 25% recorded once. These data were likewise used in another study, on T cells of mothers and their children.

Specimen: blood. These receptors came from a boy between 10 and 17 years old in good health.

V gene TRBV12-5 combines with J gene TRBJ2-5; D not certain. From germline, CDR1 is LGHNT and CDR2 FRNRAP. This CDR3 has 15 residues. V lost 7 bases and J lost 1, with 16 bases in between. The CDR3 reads CASALMGVRQETQYF. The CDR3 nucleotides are TGTGCTAGTGCTCTAATGGGCGTGCGCCAAGAGACCCAGTACTTC. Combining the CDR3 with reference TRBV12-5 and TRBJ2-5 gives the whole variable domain DARVTQTPRHKVTEMGQEVTMRCQPILGHNTVFWYRQTMMQGLELLAYFRNRAPLDDSGMPKDRFSAEMPDATLATLKIQPSEPRDSAVYFCASALMGVRQETQYFGPGTRLLVL.

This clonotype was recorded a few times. In DNA form, the CDR3 reads TGTGCCATCAGTGGGACAGGGGGCGGTGGGCCCCAGCATTTT. Its translation: CAISGTGGGGPQHF. This rearrangement joins TRBV10-3 to TRBJ1-5; 11 bases map to TRBD1. This CDR3 spans 14 amino acids. With 4 bases clipped from V and 9 bases from J, the junction kept 5 bases outside the gene matches. The germline CDR1 and CDR2 sequences are ENHRY and SYGVKD.

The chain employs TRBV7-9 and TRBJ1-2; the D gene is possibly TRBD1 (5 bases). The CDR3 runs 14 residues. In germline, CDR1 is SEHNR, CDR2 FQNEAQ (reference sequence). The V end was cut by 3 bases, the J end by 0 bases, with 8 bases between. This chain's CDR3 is CASSFGTPNYGYTF. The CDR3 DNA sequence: TGTGCCAGCAGCTTCGGGACCCCTAACTATGGCTACACCTTC.

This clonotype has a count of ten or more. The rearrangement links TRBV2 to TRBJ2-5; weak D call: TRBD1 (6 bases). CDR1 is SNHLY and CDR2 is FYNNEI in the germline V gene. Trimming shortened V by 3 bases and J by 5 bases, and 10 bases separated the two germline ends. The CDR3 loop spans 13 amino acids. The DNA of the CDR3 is TGTGCCAGCAGTGACCAGGGGCGGGAGACCCAGTACTTC. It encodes CASSDQGRETQYF.

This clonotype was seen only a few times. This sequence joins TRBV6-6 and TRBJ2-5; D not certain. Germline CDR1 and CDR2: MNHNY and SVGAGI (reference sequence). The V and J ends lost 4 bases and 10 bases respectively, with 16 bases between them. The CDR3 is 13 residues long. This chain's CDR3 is CASSWVRERDQYF. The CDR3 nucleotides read TGTGCCAGCAGTTGGGTCAGAGAGAGAGACCAGTACTTC.

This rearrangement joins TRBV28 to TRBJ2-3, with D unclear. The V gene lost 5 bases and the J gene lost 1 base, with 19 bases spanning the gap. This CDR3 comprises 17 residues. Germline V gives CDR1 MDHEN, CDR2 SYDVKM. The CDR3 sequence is CASSPNRSGWGTDTQYF. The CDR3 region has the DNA TGTGCCAGCAGTCCTAATCGCTCGGGCTGGGGCACAGATACGCAGTATTTT.

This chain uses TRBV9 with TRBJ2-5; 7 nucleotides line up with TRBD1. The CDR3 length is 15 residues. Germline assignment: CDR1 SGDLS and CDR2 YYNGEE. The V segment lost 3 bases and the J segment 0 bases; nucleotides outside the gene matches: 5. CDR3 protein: CASSAPTGYQETQYF. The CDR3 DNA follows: TGTGCCAGCAGCGCGCCGACAGGGTACCAAGAGACCCAGTACTTC.

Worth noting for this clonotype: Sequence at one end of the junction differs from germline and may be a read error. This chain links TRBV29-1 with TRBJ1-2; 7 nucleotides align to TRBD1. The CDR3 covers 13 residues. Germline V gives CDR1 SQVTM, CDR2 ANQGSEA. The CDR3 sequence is CSVETGRRYAYTF. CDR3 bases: TGCAGCGTTGAGACAGGGCGACGTTATGCCTACACCTTC.

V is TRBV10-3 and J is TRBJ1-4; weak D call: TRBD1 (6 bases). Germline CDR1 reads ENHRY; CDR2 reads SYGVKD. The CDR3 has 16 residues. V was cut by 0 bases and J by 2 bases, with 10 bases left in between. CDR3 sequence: CAISESMGATNEKLFF. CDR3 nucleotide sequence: TGTGCCATCAGTGAGTCGATGGGGGCGACTAATGAAAAACTGTTTTTT.

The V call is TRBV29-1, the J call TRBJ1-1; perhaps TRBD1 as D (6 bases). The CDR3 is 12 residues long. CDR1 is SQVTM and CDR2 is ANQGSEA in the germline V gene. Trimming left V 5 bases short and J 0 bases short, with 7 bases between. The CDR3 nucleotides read TGCAGCGTTACAGGGATGAACACTGAAGCTTTCTTT. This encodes CSVTGMNTEAFF.

CDR3 in DNA: TGTGCCAGCAGCTTAGGCTTCTGGGTCAGAGCGGGAGGGGAGTACACAGATACGCAGTATTTT. Protein product: CASSLGFWVRAGGEYTDTQYF. The chain has TRBV7-2 and TRBJ2-3, with 10 bases matching TRBD2. Germline V lookup: CDR1 SGHTA, CDR2 FQGNSA. The length of the CDR3 is 21 residues. Germline trimming cut 1 base from V and 2 bases from J; bases unmatched to any gene: 18.

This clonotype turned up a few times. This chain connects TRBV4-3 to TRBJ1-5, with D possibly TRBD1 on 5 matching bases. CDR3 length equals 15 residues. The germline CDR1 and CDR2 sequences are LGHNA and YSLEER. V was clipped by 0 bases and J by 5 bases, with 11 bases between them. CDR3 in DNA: TGCGCCAGCAGCCAAGACGGGGCGGATGATCAGCCCCAGCATTTT. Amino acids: CASSQDGADDQPQHF.

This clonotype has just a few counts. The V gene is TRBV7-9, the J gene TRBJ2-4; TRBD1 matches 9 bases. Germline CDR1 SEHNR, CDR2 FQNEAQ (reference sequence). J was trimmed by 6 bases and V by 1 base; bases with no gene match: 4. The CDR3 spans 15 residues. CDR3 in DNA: TGTGCCAGCAGCTTAGATGGGACAGGGAGAAACATTCAGTACTTC. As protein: CASSLDGTGRNIQYF.

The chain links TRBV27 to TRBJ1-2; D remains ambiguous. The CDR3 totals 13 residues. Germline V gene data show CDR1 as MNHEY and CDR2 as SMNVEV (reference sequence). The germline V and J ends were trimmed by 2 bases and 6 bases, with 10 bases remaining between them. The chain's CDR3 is CASSLGEEDGYTF. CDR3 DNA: TGTGCCAGCAGTTTAGGCGAGGAGGATGGCTACACCTTC.

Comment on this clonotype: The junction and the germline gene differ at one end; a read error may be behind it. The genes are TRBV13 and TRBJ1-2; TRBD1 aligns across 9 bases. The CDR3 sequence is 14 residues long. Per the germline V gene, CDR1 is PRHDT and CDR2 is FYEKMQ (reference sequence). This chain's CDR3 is CASSLNTGGPKGAF. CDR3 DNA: TGTGCCAGCAGCTTAAATACAGGGGGCCCCAAGGGAGCCTTC.

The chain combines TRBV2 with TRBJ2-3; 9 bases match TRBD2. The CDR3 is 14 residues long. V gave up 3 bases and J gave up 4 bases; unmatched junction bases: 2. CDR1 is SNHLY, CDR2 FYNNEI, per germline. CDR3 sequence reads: CASSDSSGADTQYF. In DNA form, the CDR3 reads TGTGCCAGCAGTGACTCTAGCGGGGCAGATACGCAGTATTTT.

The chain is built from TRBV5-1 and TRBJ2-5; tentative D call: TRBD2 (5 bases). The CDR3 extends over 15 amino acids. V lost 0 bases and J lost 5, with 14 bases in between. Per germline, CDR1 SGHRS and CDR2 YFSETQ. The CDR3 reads CASSLAAGDRETQYF. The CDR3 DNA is TGCGCCAGCAGCTTGGCCGCCGGGGATCGGGAGACCCAGTACTTC.

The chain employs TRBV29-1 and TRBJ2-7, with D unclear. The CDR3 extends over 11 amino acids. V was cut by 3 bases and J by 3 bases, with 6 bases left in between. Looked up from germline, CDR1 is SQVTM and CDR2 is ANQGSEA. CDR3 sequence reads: CSVEADYEQYF. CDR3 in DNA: TGCAGCGTTGAGGCCGACTACGAGCAGTACTTC.

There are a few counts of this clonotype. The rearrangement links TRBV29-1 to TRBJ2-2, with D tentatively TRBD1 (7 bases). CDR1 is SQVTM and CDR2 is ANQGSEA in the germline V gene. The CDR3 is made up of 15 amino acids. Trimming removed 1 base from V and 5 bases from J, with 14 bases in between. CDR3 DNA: TGCAGCGTTGAAGCAGGGGGGTCCAAAACCGGGGAGCTGTTTTTT. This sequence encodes CSVEAGGSKTGELFF.

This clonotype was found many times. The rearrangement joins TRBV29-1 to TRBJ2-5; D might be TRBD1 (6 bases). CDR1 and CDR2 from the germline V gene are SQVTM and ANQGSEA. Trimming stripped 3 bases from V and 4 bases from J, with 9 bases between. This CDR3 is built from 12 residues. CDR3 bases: TGCAGCGTTGAGTTAGGGGGAGAGACCCAGTACTTC. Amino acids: CSVELGGETQYF.

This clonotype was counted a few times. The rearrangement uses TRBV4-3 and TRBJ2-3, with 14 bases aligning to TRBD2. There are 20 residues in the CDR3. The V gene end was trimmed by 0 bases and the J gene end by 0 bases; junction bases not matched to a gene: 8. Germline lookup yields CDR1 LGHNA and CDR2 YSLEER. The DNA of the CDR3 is TGCGCCAGCAGCCAAGATTTGGCGGGACTAGCGGGGGCTAGCACAGATACGCAGTATTTT. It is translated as CASSQDLAGLAGASTDTQYF.

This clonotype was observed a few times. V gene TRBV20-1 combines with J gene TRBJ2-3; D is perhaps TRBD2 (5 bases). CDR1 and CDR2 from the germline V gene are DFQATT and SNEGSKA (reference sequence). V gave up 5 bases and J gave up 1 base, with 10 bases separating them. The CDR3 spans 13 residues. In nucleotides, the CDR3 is TGCAGTGCTCCTACCGGGGGCACAGATACGCAGTATTTT. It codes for CSAPTGGTDTQYF.